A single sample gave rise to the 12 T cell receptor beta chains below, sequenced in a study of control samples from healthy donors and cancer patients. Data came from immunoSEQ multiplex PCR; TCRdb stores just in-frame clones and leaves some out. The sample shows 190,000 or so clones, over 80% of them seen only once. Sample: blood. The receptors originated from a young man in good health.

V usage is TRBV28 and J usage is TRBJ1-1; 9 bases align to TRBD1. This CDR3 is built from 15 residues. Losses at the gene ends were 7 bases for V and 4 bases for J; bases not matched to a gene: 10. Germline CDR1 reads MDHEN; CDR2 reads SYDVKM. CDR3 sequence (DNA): TGTGCCAGCACAACGGGACAGGGCTTCGGCACTGAAGCTTTCTTT. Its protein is CASTTGQGFGTEAFF.

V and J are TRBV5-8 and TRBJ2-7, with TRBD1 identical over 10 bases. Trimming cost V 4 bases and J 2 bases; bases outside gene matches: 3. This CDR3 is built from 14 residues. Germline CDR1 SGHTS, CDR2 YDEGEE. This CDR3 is CASSQDRGPYEQYF. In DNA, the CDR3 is TGTGCCAGCAGCCAAGACAGGGGGCCCTACGAGCAGTACTTC.

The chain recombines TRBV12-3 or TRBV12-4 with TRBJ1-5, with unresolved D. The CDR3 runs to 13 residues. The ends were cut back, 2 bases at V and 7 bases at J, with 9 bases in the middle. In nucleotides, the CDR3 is TGTGCCAGCAGTTTAAAGAAGGGCCAGCCCCAGCATTTT. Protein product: CASSLKKGQPQHF.

The CDR3 coding sequence is TGTGCCAGCAGATCAAGACAGCTGAACACTGAAGCTTTCTTT. It encodes CASRSRQLNTEAFF. This rearrangement joins TRBV2 to TRBJ1-1; TRBD1 might be the D (5 bases). CDR3 length: 14 amino acids. V shed 6 bases and J shed 0 bases, with 11 bases lying between them. Germline loops: CDR1 SNHLY, CDR2 FYNNEI.

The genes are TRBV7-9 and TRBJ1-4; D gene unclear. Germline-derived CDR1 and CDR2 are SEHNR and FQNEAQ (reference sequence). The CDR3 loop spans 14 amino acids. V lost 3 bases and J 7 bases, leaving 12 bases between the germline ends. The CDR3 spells CASSFSGFAEKLFF. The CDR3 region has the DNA TGTGCCAGCAGCTTTTCTGGTTTCGCTGAAAAACTGTTTTTT. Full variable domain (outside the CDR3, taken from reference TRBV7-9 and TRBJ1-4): DTGVSQNPRHKITKRGQNVTFRCDPISEHNRLYWYRQTLGQGPEFLTYFQNEAQLEKSRLLSDRFSAERPKGSFSTLEIQRTEQGDSAMYLCASSFSGFAEKLFFGSGTQLSVL.

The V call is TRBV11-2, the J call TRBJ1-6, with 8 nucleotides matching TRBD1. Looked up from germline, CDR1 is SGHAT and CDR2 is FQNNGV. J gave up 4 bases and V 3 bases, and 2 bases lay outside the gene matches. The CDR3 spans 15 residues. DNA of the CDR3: TGTGCCAGCAGCTTCACAGGGGGATATAATTCACCCCTCCACTTT. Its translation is CASSFTGGYNSPLHF. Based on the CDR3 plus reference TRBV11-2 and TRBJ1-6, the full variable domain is EAGVAQSPRYKIIEKRQSVAFWCNPISGHATLYWYQQILGQGPKLLIQFQNNGVVDDSQLPKDRFSAERLKGVDSTLKIQPAKLEDSAVYLCASSFTGGYNSPLHFGNGTRLTVT.

The CDR3 coding sequence is TGTGCCAGTTCGGACAGGGAAAAGTCCTACAATGAGCAGTTCTTC. Residues: CASSDREKSYNEQFF. The chain carries TRBV19 and TRBJ2-1; TRBD1 agrees at 8 bases. Trimming at V came to 8 bases and at J to 1 base, leaving 7 bases not matched to a gene. The CDR3 totals 15 residues. Germline V gene lookup returns CDR1 LNHDA and CDR2 SQIVND (reference sequence).

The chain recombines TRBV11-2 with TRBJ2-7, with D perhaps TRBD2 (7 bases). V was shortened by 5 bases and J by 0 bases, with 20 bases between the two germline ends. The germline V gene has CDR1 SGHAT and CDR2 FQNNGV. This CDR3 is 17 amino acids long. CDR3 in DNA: TGTGCCAGCAGCCTCCCTACCGGGGGGCGCGGCTCCTACGAGCAGTACTTC. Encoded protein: CASSLPTGGRGSYEQYF.

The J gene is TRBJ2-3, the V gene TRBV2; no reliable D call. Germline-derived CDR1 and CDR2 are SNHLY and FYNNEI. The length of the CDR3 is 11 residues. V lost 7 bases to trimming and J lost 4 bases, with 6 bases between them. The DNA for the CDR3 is TGTGCCAGCAAACGGGCAGATACGCAGTATTTT. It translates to CASKRADTQYF.

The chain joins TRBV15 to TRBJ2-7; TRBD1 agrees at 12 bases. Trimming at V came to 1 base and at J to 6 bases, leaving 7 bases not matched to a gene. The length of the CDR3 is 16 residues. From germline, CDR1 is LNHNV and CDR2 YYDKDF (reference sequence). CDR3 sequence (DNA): TGTGCCACCAGCAGAGGTGGGACAGGGGGCCCTTCCGAGCAGTACTTC. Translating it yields CATSRGGTGGPSEQYF.

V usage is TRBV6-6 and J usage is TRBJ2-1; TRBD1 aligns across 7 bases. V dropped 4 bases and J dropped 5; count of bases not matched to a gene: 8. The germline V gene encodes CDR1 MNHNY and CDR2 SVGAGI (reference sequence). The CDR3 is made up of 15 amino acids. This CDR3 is CASSSTGVLDNEQFF. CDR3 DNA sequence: TGTGCCAGCAGTTCAACAGGGGTTTTAGACAATGAGCAGTTCTTC.

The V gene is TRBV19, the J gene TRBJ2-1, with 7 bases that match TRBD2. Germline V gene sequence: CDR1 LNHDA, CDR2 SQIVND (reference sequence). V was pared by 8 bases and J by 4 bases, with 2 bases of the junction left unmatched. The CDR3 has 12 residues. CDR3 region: CASGGGYNEQFF. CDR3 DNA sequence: TGTGCCAGTGGGGGGGGATACAATGAGCAGTTCTTC.